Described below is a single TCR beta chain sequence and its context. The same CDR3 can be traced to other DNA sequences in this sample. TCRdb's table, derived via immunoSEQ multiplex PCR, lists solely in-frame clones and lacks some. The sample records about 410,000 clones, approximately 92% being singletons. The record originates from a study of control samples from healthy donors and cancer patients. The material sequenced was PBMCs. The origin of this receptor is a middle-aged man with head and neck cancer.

The CDR3 bases are TGTGCCAGCATTGCGGGGGGAACAGATACGCAGTATTTT. Protein: CASIAGGTDTQYF. The chain employs TRBV2 and TRBJ2-3; 8 bases align to TRBD2. V lost 7 bases, J lost 3 bases, and 3 bases stayed unmatched. CDR1 and CDR2 from the germline V gene are SNHLY and FYNNEI. The CDR3 spans 13 residues.